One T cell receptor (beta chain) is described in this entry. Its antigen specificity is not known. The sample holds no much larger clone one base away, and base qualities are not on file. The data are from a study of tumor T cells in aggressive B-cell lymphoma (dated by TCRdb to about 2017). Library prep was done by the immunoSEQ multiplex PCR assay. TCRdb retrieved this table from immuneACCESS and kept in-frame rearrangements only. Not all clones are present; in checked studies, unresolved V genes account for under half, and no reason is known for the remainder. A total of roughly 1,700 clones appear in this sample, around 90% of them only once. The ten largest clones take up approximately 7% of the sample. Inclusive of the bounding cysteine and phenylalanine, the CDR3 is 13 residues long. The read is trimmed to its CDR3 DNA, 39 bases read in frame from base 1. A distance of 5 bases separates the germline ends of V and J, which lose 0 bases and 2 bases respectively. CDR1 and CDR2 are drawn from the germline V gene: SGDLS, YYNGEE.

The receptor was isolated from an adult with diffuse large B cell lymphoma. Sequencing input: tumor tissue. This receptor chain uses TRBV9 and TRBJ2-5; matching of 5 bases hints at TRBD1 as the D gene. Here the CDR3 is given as CASSVGQQETQYF. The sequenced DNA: TGTGCCAGCAGCGTAGGACAGCAAGAGACCCAGTACTTC.